The entry below describes one T cell receptor beta chain. Its antigen is as yet unknown. Both 60 Vbeta primers and 13 Jbeta primers went into the PCR. This table comes from immunoSEQ multiplex PCR, and its TCRdb copy is limited to in-frame clones, with some not included. Of around 55,000 clones detected, around 82% appear once; the ten largest clones hold more than 1.4%. The sample belongs to a study of cytomegalovirus exposure and HLA in healthy donors. Study-level findings and limits: About 87% or about 30% of the time was how often most TCR beta V segments were productive, according to an earlier analysis.

The CDR3 covers 16 residues. From germline, CDR1 is SGHNT and CDR2 YYREEE (reference sequence). V was clipped by 5 bases and J by 3 bases; unmatched bases: 12. The sequenced sample was PBMCs. This clonotype originated in a female donor in good health and CMV-seronegative. The chain has TRBV5-4 and TRBJ1-1, with 8 bases matching TRBD1. The CDR3: CASRDGQGRSYTEAFF. CDR3 nucleotide sequence: TGTGCCAGCAGGGATGGACAGGGCAGATCGTACACTGAAGCTTTCTTT. The full variable domain, rest sourced from reference TRBV5-4 and TRBJ1-1, is ETGVTQSPTHLIKTRGQQVTLRCSSQSGHNTVSWYQQALGQGPQFIFQYYREEENGRGNFPPRFSGLQFPNYSSELNVNALELDDSALYLCASRDGQGRSYTEAFFGQGTRLTVV.